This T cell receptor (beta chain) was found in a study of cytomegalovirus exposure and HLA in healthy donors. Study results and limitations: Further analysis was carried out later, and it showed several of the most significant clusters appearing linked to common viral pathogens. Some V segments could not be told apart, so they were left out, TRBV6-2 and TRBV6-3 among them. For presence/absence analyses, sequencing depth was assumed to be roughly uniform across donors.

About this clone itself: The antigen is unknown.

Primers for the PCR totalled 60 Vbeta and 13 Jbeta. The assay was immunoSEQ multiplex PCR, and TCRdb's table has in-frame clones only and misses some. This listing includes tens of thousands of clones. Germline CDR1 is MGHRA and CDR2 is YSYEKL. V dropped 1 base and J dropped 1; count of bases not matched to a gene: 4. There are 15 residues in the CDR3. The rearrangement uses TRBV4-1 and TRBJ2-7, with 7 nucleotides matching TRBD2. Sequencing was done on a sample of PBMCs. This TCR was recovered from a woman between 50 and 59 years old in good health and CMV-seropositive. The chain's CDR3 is CASSQVIGGSYEQYF. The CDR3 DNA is TGCGCCAGCAGCCAAGTGATCGGGGGGTCCTACGAGCAGTACTTC.